This T cell receptor (beta chain) was sequenced for a study of T cell repertoires in cytomegalovirus infection. Study summary: Well-studied HLA-B-restricted epitopes and recently identified HLA-C-restricted epitopes of CMV were both used in the study. Findings of the study overall: Across the ex vivo response, the dominant clonotypes were HLA-C-restricted CMV-specific TCR beta clonotypes.

TCRdb ran MiXCR on the reads and lists one entry per CDR3 protein. Of 750,000 to 950,000 distinct CDR3 sequences listed, about 27% are singletons. Concerning this clonotype itself: The antigen is unknown.

V was clipped by 2 bases and J by 1 base; unmatched bases: 13. Germline-derived CDR1 and CDR2 are MNHNY and SVGAGI (reference sequence). The CDR3 has 20 amino acids. This TCR derives from a human donor in good health (CMV status not recorded). Some clones in this sample may be carry-over from other donors' samples. The specimen comprised cultured CD8+ T cells from PBMCs, sampled from culture after CMV antigen stimulation. The chain combines TRBV6-6 with TRBJ2-1; 11 nucleotides match TRBD2. The CDR3: CASSYPKDLAGGRSYNEQFF. CDR3 nucleotides: TGTGCCAGCAGTTACCCCAAAGACCTAGCGGGGGGACGATCCTACAATGAGCAGTTCTTC.